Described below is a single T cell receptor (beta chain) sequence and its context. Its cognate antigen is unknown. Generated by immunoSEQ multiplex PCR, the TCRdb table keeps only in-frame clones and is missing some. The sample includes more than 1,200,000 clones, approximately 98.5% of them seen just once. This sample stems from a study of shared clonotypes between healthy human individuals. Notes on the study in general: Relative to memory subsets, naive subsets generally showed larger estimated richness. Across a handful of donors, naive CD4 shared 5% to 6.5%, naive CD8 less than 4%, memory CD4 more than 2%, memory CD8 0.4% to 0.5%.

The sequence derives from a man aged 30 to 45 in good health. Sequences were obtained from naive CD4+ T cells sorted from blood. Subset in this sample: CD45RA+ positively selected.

CDR3 residues: CASSQKVGYGYTF. The CDR3 DNA reads as TGTGCCAGCAGCCAAAAGGTCGGCTATGGCTACACCTTC. The chain recombines TRBV14 with TRBJ1-2; unclear D gene. This CDR3 is 13 amino acids long. Trimming shortened V by 2 bases and J by 4 bases, and 8 bases separated the two germline ends. The germline gives CDR1 SGHDN, CDR2 FVKESK. Drawing the rest from reference TRBV14 and TRBJ1-2, the complete variable domain is EAGVTQFPSHSVIEKGQTVTLRCDPISGHDNLYWYRRVMGKEIKFLLHFVKESKQDESGMPNNRFLAERTGGTYSTLKVQPAELEDSGVYFCASSQKVGYGYTFGSGTRLTVV.